The 2 T cell receptor beta chains in this list originate from one sample, sequenced in a study of T-cell memory formation after mild COVID-19. TCRdb re-analysed the 5' RACE reads in MiXCR, keeping a single row per CDR3 protein. This table has roughly 86,000 distinct CDR3 sequences, about 15% appearing once. Sequenced input: PBMCs or a T cell subset sorted from them (not recorded which). The source of these receptors is a man younger than 30 who had mild COVID-19 (a few samples of this study predate the infection). Cell type and time point are not known.

J is TRBJ1-1 and V is TRBV7-2; D gene ambiguous. Trimming removed 2 bases at V and 2 bases at J, with 12 bases between. CDR3 length: 15 residues. The germline gives CDR1 SGHTA, CDR2 FQGNSA. Here the CDR3 reads CASSLMGDRNTEAFF. CDR3 DNA sequence: TGTGCCAGCAGCTTAATGGGCGATCGAAACACTGAAGCTTTCTTT.

The sample holds a few counts of this clonotype. The chain is built from TRBV5-6 and TRBJ2-1; 8 nucleotides line up with TRBD2. J lost 7 bases, V lost 0 bases, and 6 bases had no gene match. CDR1 is SGHDT and CDR2 is YYEEEE in the germline V gene. The length of the CDR3 is 15 residues. DNA for the CDR3: TGTGCCAGCAGCTTGGTGACCGGCGGGGGGAATGAGCAGTTCTTC. This encodes CASSLVTGGGNEQFF. Together with reference TRBV5-6 and TRBJ2-1, the CDR3 gives the full variable domain: DAGVTQSPTHLIKTRGQQVTLRCSPKSGHDTVSWYQQALGQGPQFIFQYYEEEERQRGNFPDRFSGHQFPNYSSELNVNALLLGDSALYLCASSLVTGGGNEQFFGPGTRLTVL.